Reported below is one T cell receptor (beta chain). The assay was immunoSEQ multiplex PCR, and TCRdb's table has in-frame clones only and misses some. The sample lists around 250,000 clones; around nine tenths were seen once. The sample belongs to a study of blood T cell repertoires in COVID-19. Specimen: PBMCs or T cells enriched from blood (not recorded which). The receptor was derived from a woman aged 50 to 65 who had recovered from COVID-19.

The CDR3 DNA follows: TGTGCCAGCAGCTTAGGTGGCAGTACCTACGAGCAGTACTTC. Translated, it gives CASSLGGSTYEQYF. The chain is built from TRBV11-3 and TRBJ2-7; D unresolved. CDR3 length: 14 residues. The V gene's germline CDR1 is SGHNT and CDR2 YENEEA. Trimming took 1 base from V and 2 from J, leaving 9 bases between them.